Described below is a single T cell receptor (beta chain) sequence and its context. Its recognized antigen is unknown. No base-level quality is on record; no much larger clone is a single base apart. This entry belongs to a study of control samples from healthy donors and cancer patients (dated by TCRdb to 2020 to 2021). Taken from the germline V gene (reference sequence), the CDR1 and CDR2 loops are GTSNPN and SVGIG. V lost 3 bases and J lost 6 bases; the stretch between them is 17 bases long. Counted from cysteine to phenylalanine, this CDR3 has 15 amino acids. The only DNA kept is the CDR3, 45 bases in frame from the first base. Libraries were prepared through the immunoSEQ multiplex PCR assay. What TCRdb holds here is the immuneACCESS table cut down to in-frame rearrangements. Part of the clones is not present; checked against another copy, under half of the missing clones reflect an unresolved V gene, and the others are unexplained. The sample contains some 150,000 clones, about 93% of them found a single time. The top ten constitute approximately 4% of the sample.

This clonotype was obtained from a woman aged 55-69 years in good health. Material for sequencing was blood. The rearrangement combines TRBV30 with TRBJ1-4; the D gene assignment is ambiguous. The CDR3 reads CAWSVGLRTDEKLFF. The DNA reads TGTGCCTGGAGCGTCGGACTCAGGACGGATGAAAAACTGTTTTTT.